This TCR beta chain was recorded in a study of shared clonotypes between healthy human individuals. About the research overall: Donors had three CD4 naive, three CD4 memory, two CD8 naive and one CD8 memory plate apiece.

Every immunoSEQ plate was one replicate of a subset's evenly spread DNA. Here immunoSEQ multiplex PCR was the method, and the copy in TCRdb shows in-frame clones only, minus some. The data show 1.6 million or so clones, just under 99% seen once. Unmatched junction bases numbered 12, after V lost 3 bases and J lost 3 bases. The germline CDR1 and CDR2 sequences are LNHNV and YYDKDF (reference sequence). The CDR3 runs to 17 residues. The chain couples TRBV15 to TRBJ1-1; the match to TRBD1 covers 8 bases. Sequenced input: naive CD4+ T cells sorted from blood. As for subset: CD45RA+ positively selected. This TCR derives from a man younger than 40 in good health. DNA of the CDR3: TGTGCCACCAGCAGGAGTACCGGGACAGGAACCGACACTGAAGCTTTCTTT. This codes for CATSRSTGTGTDTEAFF.